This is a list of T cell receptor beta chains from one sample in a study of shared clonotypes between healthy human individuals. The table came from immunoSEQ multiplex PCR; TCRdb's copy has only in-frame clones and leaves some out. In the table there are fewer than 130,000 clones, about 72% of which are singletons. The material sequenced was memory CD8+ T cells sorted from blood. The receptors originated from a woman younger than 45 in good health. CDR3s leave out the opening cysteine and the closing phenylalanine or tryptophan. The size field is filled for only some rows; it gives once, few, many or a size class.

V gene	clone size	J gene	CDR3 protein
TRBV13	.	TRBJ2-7	ASSAPGTSGGLYEQY
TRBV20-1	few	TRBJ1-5	SARGPGYQH
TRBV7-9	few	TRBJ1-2	ASSQIRYGYT
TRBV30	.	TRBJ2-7	AWSLILYEQY
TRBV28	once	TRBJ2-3	ASSLYSGRALGTDTQY
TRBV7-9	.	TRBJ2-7	ASSARGDSYEQY
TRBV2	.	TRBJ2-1	ARGGLKNEQF
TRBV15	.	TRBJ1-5	ATSSPPDPLGNQPQH
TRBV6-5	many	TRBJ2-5	ASSLLGGETQY
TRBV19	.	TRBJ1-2	ASSALLGGSTYGYT
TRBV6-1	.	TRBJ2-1	ASSEDRRSGSFNEQF
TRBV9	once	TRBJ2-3	ASSLGGGSDTQY
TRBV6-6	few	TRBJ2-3	ASSYLSTDTQY
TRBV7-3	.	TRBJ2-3	ASSLRVVAGVADTQY
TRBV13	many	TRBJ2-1	ASSFFGGSPYNEQF
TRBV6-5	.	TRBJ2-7	ASSRGHYEQY
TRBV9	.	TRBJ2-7	ASSVGWQDSEQY
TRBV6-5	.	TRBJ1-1	ASSYSFIPNTEAF
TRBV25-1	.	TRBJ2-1	ASSGEPPYNEQF
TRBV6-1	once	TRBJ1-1	ASRRTAMNTEAF
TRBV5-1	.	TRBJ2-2	ASVAGGWTGELF
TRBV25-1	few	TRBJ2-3	ASSGGTSGEHTDTQY
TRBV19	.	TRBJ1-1	ASSADLNTEAF
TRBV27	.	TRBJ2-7	ASRRGFYEQY
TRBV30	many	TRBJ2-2	AWSVAGGDSGELF
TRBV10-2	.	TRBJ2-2	ASSSHTGELF
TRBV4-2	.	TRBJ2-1	ASSQRLLPGPLNEQF
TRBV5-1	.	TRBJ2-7	ASSSGTSGLEQY
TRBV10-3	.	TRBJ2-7	ATRAGERTYEQY
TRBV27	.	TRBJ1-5	ASSQGLAFNQPQH
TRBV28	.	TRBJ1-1	ASSPPRDRGTEAF
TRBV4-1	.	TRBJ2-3	ASSQGGLVLDTQY
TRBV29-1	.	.	SVEGRNYEQY
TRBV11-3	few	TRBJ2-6	ASSLGGTHSGANVLT
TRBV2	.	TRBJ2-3	ASSANGGELADTQY
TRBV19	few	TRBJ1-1	ASRDREGGPEAF
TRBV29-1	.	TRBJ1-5	SVLDGMDSNQPQH
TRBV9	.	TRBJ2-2	ASSSKAGSGAGELF
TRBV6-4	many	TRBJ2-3	ASTLSAGDRADTQY
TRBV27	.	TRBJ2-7	ASSFPALGGRTYEQY
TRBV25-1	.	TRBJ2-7	ASSPMMAGDEYEQY